This entry lists 26 T cell receptor beta chains sequenced from one sample in a study of OX40 agonist ivuxolimab in advanced cancers. The library was produced with the immunoSEQ multiplex PCR assay. Imported from immuneACCESS, the table was reduced by TCRdb to in-frame sequences with V and J called. These copies leave out some clones; in studies compared against another copy, an unresolved V gene accounts for under half, and the cause of the remainder is not known. The sample records 60,000 to 75,000 clones, just over 85% of which are singletons. About 0.9% of the sample comes from the top ten. This specimen consisted of CD4+ or CD8+ T cells sorted from blood, obtained in a trial of the OX40 agonist ivuxolimab. The receptors stem from an adult with an advanced solid tumor such as melanoma, head and neck, liver or kidney cancer.

The chain couples TRBV6-5 to TRBJ1-6; D is undetermined. This CDR3 is 12 amino acids long. V lost 2 bases to trimming and J lost 7 bases, with 3 bases between them. The V gene's germline CDR1 is MNHEY and CDR2 SVGAGI. CDR3 residues: CASSYENSPLHF. The CDR3 bases are TGTGCCAGCAGTTACGAGAATTCACCCCTCCACTTT.

J is TRBJ1-2 and V is TRBV28; D remains unclear. CDR3 size: 13 residues. V was pared by 6 bases and J by 4 bases, with 12 bases between. Germline CDR1 MDHEN, CDR2 SYDVKM. CDR3 bases: TGTGCCAGCAGACCCCCTCTTCTCTATGGCTACACCTTC. Translation: CASRPPLLYGYTF.

V usage is TRBV18 and J usage is TRBJ1-5, with D unresolved. The CDR3 spans 15 residues. V lost 6 bases to trimming and J lost 2 bases, with 14 bases between them. Germline values: CDR1 KGHSH, CDR2 LQKENI. This CDR3 reads CASSPPGRGNQPQHF. The CDR3 nucleotides are TGTGCCAGCTCTCCTCCTGGACGCGGCAATCAGCCCCAGCATTTT.

Details on this clone: Other DNA sequences in the same sample also yield this CDR3. V and J are TRBV2 and TRBJ2-5; D is undetermined. V was pared by 2 bases and J by 4 bases, with 11 bases between. The CDR3 is 14 amino acids. CDR1 is SNHLY, CDR2 FYNNEI, per germline. The CDR3 sequence: CASSERQLGETQYF. For the CDR3, the DNA is TGTGCCAGCAGTGAACGGCAGCTAGGAGAGACCCAGTACTTC.

The rearrangement uses TRBV5-1 and TRBJ2-5; 12 bases line up with TRBD2. The CDR3 covers 15 residues. Germline V gene lookup returns CDR1 SGHRS and CDR2 YFSETQ. With 4 bases clipped from V and 4 bases from J, the junction kept 5 bases outside the gene matches. The CDR3 sequence: CASSTLGLAGETQYF. The CDR3 DNA reads TGCGCCAGCAGCACTTTGGGACTAGCGGGAGAGACCCAGTACTTC. Supplemented by reference TRBV5-1 and TRBJ2-5, the full variable domain reads KAGVTQTPRYLIKTRGQQVTLSCSPISGHRSVSWYQQTPGQGLQFLFEYFSETQRNKGNFPGRFSGRQFSNSRSEMNVSTLELGDSALYLCASSTLGLAGETQYFGPGTRLLVL.

J is TRBJ2-7 and V is TRBV29-1, with D hard to call. The ends were cut back, 4 bases at V and 5 bases at J, with 12 bases in the middle. The CDR3 sequence is 12 residues long. Germline V gene data show CDR1 as SQVTM and CDR2 as ANQGSEA. CDR3 protein: CSVVARSDEQYF. Written as DNA, the CDR3 is TGCAGCGTTGTGGCTAGGAGTGACGAGCAGTACTTC.

This sequence joins TRBV5-1 and TRBJ1-3; D is undetermined. Germline CDR1 is SGHRS and CDR2 is YFSETQ. The V gene lost 1 base and the J gene lost 3 bases, with 8 bases spanning the gap. The CDR3 length is 14 residues. CDR3 bases: TGCGCCAGCAGCTTGACGGGGTTTGGAAACACCATATATTTT. Residues: CASSLTGFGNTIYF.

The V call is TRBV28, the J call TRBJ2-7, with D unclear. Germline V lookup: CDR1 MDHEN, CDR2 SYDVKM. The CDR3 loop spans 14 amino acids. V shed 1 base and J shed 2 bases, with 9 bases lying between them. CDR3 amino acids: CASSLSTPPYEQYF. CDR3 nucleotide sequence: TGTGCCAGCAGTTTATCGACCCCCCCCTACGAGCAGTACTTC.

The V call is TRBV18, the J call TRBJ2-3; D gene unclear. The CDR3 is 13 residues long. Per germline, CDR1 KGHSH and CDR2 LQKENI. V dropped 6 bases and J dropped 1 base, with 8 bases sitting between them. For the CDR3, the DNA is TGTGCCAGCTCCCGCTACCGCACAGATACGCAGTATTTT. As protein: CASSRYRTDTQYF.

The J gene is TRBJ1-6, the V gene TRBV28, with D maybe TRBD1 (6 bases). Between the trimmed V and J ends, which lost 6 bases and 9 bases, there was a span of 15 bases. The CDR3 contains 14 residues. The germline CDR1 and CDR2 sequences are MDHEN and SYDVKM. CDR3 DNA sequence: TGTGCCAGCAGGGAACAGGGAGTAGGTTCACCCCTCCACTTT. Protein: CASREQGVGSPLHF.

This chain uses TRBV5-4 with TRBJ2-5; 9 nucleotides agree with TRBD2. J lost 4 bases, V lost 1 base, and 5 bases had no gene match. CDR3 length equals 15 residues. Germline assignment: CDR1 SGHNT and CDR2 YYREEE (reference sequence). In DNA, the CDR3 is TGTGCCAGCAGCTTGAATAGCGGGAGCCGAGAGACCCAGTACTTC. It translates to CASSLNSGSRETQYF.

In its sample, this clone was seen a few times. The chain links TRBV6-6 to TRBJ2-3, with TRBD2 as a possible D gene (6 bases). Per germline, CDR1 MNHNY and CDR2 SVGAGI (reference sequence). V lost 2 bases, J lost 5 bases, and 14 bases lay in between. CDR3 length: 15 residues. CDR3 amino acids: CASSYRGGFIDTQYF. CDR3 nucleotide sequence: TGTGCCAGCAGTTACCGAGGAGGGTTTATAGATACGCAGTATTTT.

The V gene is TRBV4-2, the J gene TRBJ1-1, with TRBD1 as a possible D gene (6 bases). Trimming took 4 bases from V and 2 from J, leaving 11 bases between them. CDR3 length equals 14 residues. The V gene's germline CDR1 is LGHNA and CDR2 YNFKEQ. The CDR3 is CASSLGGANTEAFF. The CDR3 coding sequence is TGTGCCAGCAGCCTCGGGGGGGCAAACACTGAAGCTTTCTTT.

The rearrangement uses TRBV4-3 and TRBJ2-3; a weak D match, TRBD1 (5 bases). There are 16 residues in the CDR3. Germline assignment: CDR1 LGHNA and CDR2 YSLEER. V dropped 3 bases and J dropped 2 bases, with 15 bases sitting between them. CDR3 DNA: TGCGCCAGCAGCCAGTGGTCTGGGGCAACCACAGATACGCAGTATTTT. Its translation is CASSQWSGATTDTQYF.

This clone was picked up one time. The CDR3 here is CASRAGISYEQYF. Here the CDR3 DNA reads TGTGCCAGCAGAGCGGGAATCTCCTACGAGCAGTACTTC. This chain links TRBV6-6 with TRBJ2-7, with 7 bases aligning to TRBD2. CDR1 MNHNY and CDR2 SVGAGI come from the germline V gene (reference sequence). The V gene end was trimmed by 6 bases and the J gene end by 0 bases; junction bases not matched to a gene: 2. There are 13 residues in the CDR3.

CDR3 in amino acids: CASSLRLAGANTDTQYF. The CDR3 bases are TGTGCCAGCAGCTTACGCCTAGCGGGGGCCAACACAGATACGCAGTATTTT. This chain connects TRBV7-2 to TRBJ2-3; 10 nucleotides agree with TRBD2. The CDR3 is 17 amino acids. The V gene's germline CDR1 is SGHTA and CDR2 FQGNSA. After removal of 2 bases from V and 2 bases from J, the junction contained 7 bases not matched to a gene. Using reference TRBV7-2 and TRBJ2-3 for the parts outside the CDR3, the full variable domain is GAGVSQSPSNKVTEKGKDVELRCDPISGHTALYWYRQSLGQGLEFLIYFQGNSAPDKSGLPSDRFSAERTGGSVSTLTIQRTQQEDSAVYLCASSLRLAGANTDTQYFGPGTRLTVL.

The chain joins TRBV28 to TRBJ1-1; TRBD1 aligns across 7 bases. V dropped 3 bases and J dropped 3; count of bases not matched to a gene: 4. The germline V gene encodes CDR1 MDHEN and CDR2 SYDVKM. The CDR3 is made up of 14 amino acids. The CDR3 DNA follows: TGTGCCAGCAGTTTCCAGGGGGGAGACACTGAAGCTTTCTTT. Encoded protein: CASSFQGGDTEAFF.

The rearrangement links TRBV6-1 to TRBJ2-1; TRBD1 agrees at 7 bases. V shed 4 bases, J shed 10 bases, and the junction held 10 bases outside the gene matches. This CDR3 has 14 amino acids. Germline V gene data show CDR1 as MNHNS and CDR2 as SASEGT. Written as DNA, the CDR3 is TGTGCCAGCAGTGCAGGGGGAAACCCCTGGGAGCAGTTCTTC. Translating gives CASSAGGNPWEQFF.

The chain uses TRBV2 and TRBJ2-7; D is perhaps TRBD2 (6 bases). This CDR3 region has 14 residues. CDR1 is SNHLY and CDR2 is FYNNEI in the germline V gene. Trimming removed 3 bases from V and 0 bases from J, with 9 bases in between. The CDR3 DNA sequence: TGTGCCAGCAGTGATCACGGGGGCTCCTACGAGCAGTACTTC. Amino acid sequence: CASSDHGGSYEQYF.

V and J are TRBV6-1 and TRBJ2-7; D might be TRBD1 or TRBD2, each matching 6 bases. This CDR3 is 15 amino acids long. The germline V gene encodes CDR1 MNHNS and CDR2 SASEGT. Trimming took 2 bases from V and 6 from J, leaving 17 bases between them. CDR3 coding DNA: TGTGCCAGCAGTGAATCCTTAGGGGGGAGCCGCGAGCAGTACTTC. This translates into CASSESLGGSREQYF.

This sequence joins TRBV29-1 and TRBJ2-7; D remains ambiguous. The CDR3 has 11 residues. Between the trimmed V and J ends, which lost 4 bases and 5 bases, there was a span of 9 bases. Per germline, CDR1 SQVTM and CDR2 ANQGSEA. The CDR3 DNA sequence: TGCAGCGTTGGTCAGAGAGACGAGCAGTACTTC. Protein: CSVGQRDEQYF.

J is TRBJ2-5 and V is TRBV4-1, with 7 bases that match TRBD2. Trimming at V came to 6 bases and at J to 5 bases, leaving 15 bases not matched to a gene. The CDR3 consists of 16 residues. CDR1 MGHRA and CDR2 YSYEKL come from the germline V gene. CDR3 in amino acids: CASSIGAAGMGETQYF. CDR3 bases: TGCGCCAGCAGTATTGGGGCAGCGGGGATGGGGGAGACCCAGTACTTC.

This clone was recorded once. This chain uses TRBV18 with TRBJ2-4, with D perhaps being TRBD1 or TRBD2 (5 bases each). Germline V gene lookup returns CDR1 KGHSH and CDR2 LQKENI. The CDR3 length is 15 residues. V was cut by 0 bases and J by 6 bases, with 12 bases left in between. The CDR3 sequence: CASSPPSGAGNIQYF. The CDR3, as DNA: TGTGCCAGCTCACCACCGTCCGGGGCAGGAAACATTCAGTACTTC.

In DNA form, the CDR3 reads TGTGCCAGTAGTATGGGCAGGGTGAGCAATCAGCCCCAGCATTTT. This translates into CASSMGRVSNQPQHF. The chain uses TRBV19 and TRBJ1-5, with a weak D call TRBD1 (5 bases). V lost 3 bases, J lost 1 base, and 10 bases lay in between. The CDR3 totals 15 residues. In germline, CDR1 is LNHDA, CDR2 SQIVND (reference sequence).

The chain carries TRBV19 and TRBJ2-4; tentatively, D is TRBD2 (6 bases). The CDR3 sequence is 14 residues long. CDR1 and CDR2 from the germline V gene are LNHDA and SQIVND (reference sequence). V lost 6 bases, J lost 4 bases, and 13 bases lay in between. In nucleotides, the CDR3 is TGTGCCAGTAGCGAGGAGGGATTTAAAAACATTCAGTACTTC. The encoded protein is CASSEEGFKNIQYF.

The chain couples TRBV7-8 to TRBJ1-2, with D possibly TRBD1 on 6 matching bases. This CDR3 region has 15 residues. The V end lost 5 bases, the J end lost 4 bases, and 17 bases lay between the germline ends. Germline V gene sequence: CDR1 SGHVS, CDR2 FQNEAQ. The CDR3 loop is CASSRDRRISYGYTF. CDR3 nucleotides: TGTGCCAGCAGCCGCGACAGGAGAATAAGCTATGGCTACACCTTC.